Here is one TCR beta chain with its context. V was pared by 0 bases and J by 1 base, with 13 bases between. The germline gives CDR1 MNHEY, CDR2 SVGAGI. The CDR3 sequence is 16 residues long. This sample stems from a study of ipilimumab plus nivolumab after autologous stem cell transplantation. Method: immunoSEQ multiplex PCR; TCRdb's copy keeps in-frame clones and lacks some. Among some 45,000 clones listed, about 88% were seen once. The receptor was derived from a male donor with multiple myeloma. The rearrangement uses TRBV6-5 and TRBJ2-7; D uncertain. The sequences come from PBMCs, collected in a trial of ipilimumab plus nivolumab as post-transplant consolidation. The CDR3: CASSYSNPSFSYEQYF. CDR3 nucleotides: TGTGCCAGCAGTTACTCGAACCCCTCCTTTTCCTACGAGCAGTACTTC.